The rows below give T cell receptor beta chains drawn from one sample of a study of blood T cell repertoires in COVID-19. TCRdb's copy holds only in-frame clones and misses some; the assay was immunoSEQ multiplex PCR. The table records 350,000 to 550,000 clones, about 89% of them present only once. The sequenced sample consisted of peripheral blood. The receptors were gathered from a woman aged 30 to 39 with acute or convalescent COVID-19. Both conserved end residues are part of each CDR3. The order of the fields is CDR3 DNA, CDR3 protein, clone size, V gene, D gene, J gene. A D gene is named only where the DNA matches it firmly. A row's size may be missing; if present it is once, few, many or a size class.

CDR3nt: TGTGCCAGCAGTTCAAGGGGAATAAACACCGGGGAGCTGTTTTTT; CDR3aa: CASSSRGINTGELFF; abundance: .; v_gene: TRBV27; d_gene: .; j_gene: TRBJ2-2
CDR3nt: TGCGCCAGCAGCCAAGGGGGGCGGGTTGAAGCTTTCTTT; CDR3aa: CASSQGGRVEAFF; abundance: .; v_gene: TRBV4-1; d_gene: .; j_gene: TRBJ1-1
CDR3nt: TGTGCCAGCAGTGGTAATGCTAACTATGGCTACACCTTC; CDR3aa: CASSGNANYGYTF; abundance: .; v_gene: TRBV2; d_gene: .; j_gene: TRBJ1-2
CDR3nt: TGTGCCAGCAGCGTAGATGGGGGGGCAACGTACGAGCAGTACTTC; CDR3aa: CASSVDGGATYEQYF; abundance: .; v_gene: TRBV9; d_gene: .; j_gene: TRBJ2-7
CDR3nt: TGTGCCAGCAGCAGCAACCGGGACAGTCTTGAAGAGACCCAGTACTTC; CDR3aa: CASSSNRDSLEETQYF; abundance: .; v_gene: TRBV9; d_gene: TRBD1; j_gene: TRBJ2-5
CDR3nt: TGCGCCAGCAGCTTACGACAGGGAGGCGAGCAGTACTTC; CDR3aa: CASSLRQGGEQYF; abundance: few; v_gene: TRBV5-1; d_gene: .; j_gene: TRBJ2-7
CDR3nt: TGTGCCTGTAATGCGGGGGGGCCGCATGAAAAACTGTTTTTT; CDR3aa: CACNAGGPHEKLFF; abundance: .; v_gene: TRBV28; d_gene: .; j_gene: TRBJ1-4
CDR3nt: TGTGCCAGCAGCTTCCGGGGAAACTATGGCTACACCTTC; CDR3aa: CASSFRGNYGYTF; abundance: .; v_gene: TRBV4-2; d_gene: .; j_gene: TRBJ1-2
CDR3nt: TGTGCCAGCAGTTCAGGGGGTAATCAGCCCCAGCATTTT; CDR3aa: CASSSGGNQPQHF; abundance: .; v_gene: TRBV6-6; d_gene: TRBD1; j_gene: TRBJ1-5
CDR3nt: TGTGCCAGCAGCCCTCCGGGACAGAGCAGGGAGCAGTACTTC; CDR3aa: CASSPPGQSREQYF; abundance: .; v_gene: TRBV3-1/TRBV3-2; d_gene: TRBD1; j_gene: TRBJ2-7
CDR3nt: TGTGCCAGCAGCTTAGTCCTAGTTACAGATACGCAGTATTTT; CDR3aa: CASSLVLVTDTQYF; abundance: .; v_gene: TRBV7-8; d_gene: .; j_gene: TRBJ2-3
CDR3nt: TGTGCCACCAGTCCTGGGGGGGGCCCCTCTGGGGCCAACGTCCTGACTTTC; CDR3aa: CATSPGGGPSGANVLTF; abundance: .; v_gene: TRBV15; d_gene: .; j_gene: TRBJ2-6
CDR3nt: TGTGCCAGCTCACCAGCGGTTAGGAGCACTGAAGCTTTCTTT; CDR3aa: CASSPAVRSTEAFF; abundance: once; v_gene: TRBV18; d_gene: .; j_gene: TRBJ1-1
CDR3nt: TGTGCCGACCGGGGGGCCTACAATGAGCAGTTCTTC; CDR3aa: CADRGAYNEQFF; abundance: .; v_gene: TRBV2; d_gene: TRBD2; j_gene: TRBJ2-1
CDR3nt: TGTGCCTGGAGTCGGGGAAGGGGCACAGATACGCAGTATTTT; CDR3aa: CAWSRGRGTDTQYF; abundance: .; v_gene: TRBV30; d_gene: .; j_gene: TRBJ2-3
CDR3nt: TGCGCCAGCAGTCAAAGGGCCTACCGGGACAGTTGCTACGAGCAGTACTTC; CDR3aa: CASSQRAYRDSCYEQYF; abundance: .; v_gene: TRBV23-1; d_gene: TRBD1; j_gene: TRBJ2-7
CDR3nt: TGTGCCAGCAGCTTAGGCGGGGGGGCCTTCGATGAGCAGTTCTTC; CDR3aa: CASSLGGGAFDEQFF; abundance: .; v_gene: TRBV7-6; d_gene: TRBD2; j_gene: TRBJ2-1
CDR3nt: TGTGCCAGCAGCTTATCTTACAGCTCGAATTCACCCCTCCACTTT; CDR3aa: CASSLSYSSNSPLHF; abundance: .; v_gene: TRBV11-2; d_gene: .; j_gene: TRBJ1-6
CDR3nt: TGTGCCAGCAGCACCGCAGGGTTCACCTCTGGAAACACCATATATTTT; CDR3aa: CASSTAGFTSGNTIYF; abundance: .; v_gene: TRBV6-6; d_gene: .; j_gene: TRBJ1-3
CDR3nt: TGTGCCAGTAGCCGGGGATTCTCTGGAAACACCATATATTTT; CDR3aa: CASSRGFSGNTIYF; abundance: .; v_gene: TRBV19; d_gene: .; j_gene: TRBJ1-3
CDR3nt: TGTGCCAGCAGTTCGGGGACTAGATCCACCGGGGAGCTGTTTTTT; CDR3aa: CASSSGTRSTGELFF; abundance: .; v_gene: TRBV28; d_gene: TRBD2; j_gene: TRBJ2-2
CDR3nt: TGTGCCAGCACGGGGGTTAAGACAGAGAACACTGAAGCTTTCTTT; CDR3aa: CASTGVKTENTEAFF; abundance: .; v_gene: TRBV11-2; d_gene: .; j_gene: TRBJ1-1
CDR3nt: TGTGCCAGCAGCACTAGTTTTTCTGGCATTGGGTCCTACAATGAGCAGTTCTTC; CDR3aa: CASSTSFSGIGSYNEQFF; abundance: once; v_gene: TRBV9; d_gene: .; j_gene: TRBJ2-1
CDR3nt: TGTGCCACCAGTGATTACAGCTTCCAGTACTTC; CDR3aa: CATSDYSFQYF; abundance: .; v_gene: TRBV24-1; d_gene: .; j_gene: TRBJ2-5
CDR3nt: TGTGCCAGTTCCATAGGGGTTATGAAGACCCAGTACTTC; CDR3aa: CASSIGVMKTQYF; abundance: .; v_gene: TRBV2; d_gene: .; j_gene: TRBJ2-5
CDR3nt: TGTGCCAGCAGTTTCGAGTACGAGCAGTACTTC; CDR3aa: CASSFEYEQYF; abundance: .; v_gene: TRBV6-2/TRBV6-3; d_gene: .; j_gene: TRBJ2-7
CDR3nt: TGTGCCAGCAGTATAACAGGTTGGGGAAACATTCAGTACTTC; CDR3aa: CASSITGWGNIQYF; abundance: .; v_gene: TRBV27; d_gene: .; j_gene: TRBJ2-4
CDR3nt: TGCGCCAGCAGCCAAGGGGACAGGAACTCCTACGAGCAGTACTTC; CDR3aa: CASSQGDRNSYEQYF; abundance: few; v_gene: TRBV5-1; d_gene: TRBD1; j_gene: TRBJ2-7
CDR3nt: TGCGCCAGCAGCCAGCGGACGGGGTGGCCCCAGCATTTT; CDR3aa: CASSQRTGWPQHF; abundance: few; v_gene: TRBV4-1; d_gene: .; j_gene: TRBJ1-5
CDR3nt: TGTGCCAGCAGTGCTGACAGGACTTTTGGCTACACCTTC; CDR3aa: CASSADRTFGYTF; abundance: few; v_gene: TRBV6-6; d_gene: .; j_gene: TRBJ1-2
CDR3nt: TGCAGCGTTAGTCAGGGGGCCGCAGATACGCAGTATTTT; CDR3aa: CSVSQGAADTQYF; abundance: .; v_gene: TRBV29-1; d_gene: TRBD1; j_gene: TRBJ2-3
CDR3nt: TGTGCCAGCAGCTCTAACCGGTGGACCCAGTACTTC; CDR3aa: CASSSNRWTQYF; abundance: .; v_gene: TRBV5-6; d_gene: .; j_gene: TRBJ2-5
CDR3nt: TGTGCCAGCAGTGAAGTGGGGACAGACTACGAGCAGTACTTC; CDR3aa: CASSEVGTDYEQYF; abundance: .; v_gene: TRBV6-1; d_gene: TRBD1; j_gene: TRBJ2-7
CDR3nt: TGTCTGTTGCGGGGGGTATGTGAAGATACGCAGTATTTT; CDR3aa: CLLRGVCEDTQYF; abundance: .; v_gene: TRBV5-6; d_gene: TRBD2; j_gene: TRBJ2-3
CDR3nt: TGTGCCAGCTCAGGAACGGGACAGGCCACTGGAAACACCATATATTTT; CDR3aa: CASSGTGQATGNTIYF; abundance: .; v_gene: TRBV18; d_gene: TRBD1; j_gene: TRBJ1-3
CDR3nt: TGCGCCAGCAGCCAAGACACTAGCGGAGGACGAGGATCCCACTTC; CDR3aa: CASSQDTSGGRGSHF; abundance: .; v_gene: TRBV4-1; d_gene: TRBD2; j_gene: TRBJ2-7
CDR3nt: TGTGCCAGCAGTTTGGGGACTAGCGGGTCCCAAGAGACCCAGTACTTC; CDR3aa: CASSLGTSGSQETQYF; abundance: .; v_gene: TRBV27; d_gene: TRBD2; j_gene: TRBJ2-5
CDR3nt: TGCAGCGTTACGAATTCGGGGGACCTCGTTTACACCTTC; CDR3aa: CSVTNSGDLVYTF; abundance: .; v_gene: TRBV29-1; d_gene: .; j_gene: TRBJ1-2
CDR3nt: TGTGCCAGCAGCTTAGTCCCCAGCCAAGAGACCCAGTACTTC; CDR3aa: CASSLVPSQETQYF; abundance: .; v_gene: TRBV11-2; d_gene: .; j_gene: TRBJ2-5
CDR3nt: TGTGCCAGTAGTTGGACGGGGGGTGTGTCAAATGAGCAGTTCTTC; CDR3aa: CASSWTGGVSNEQFF; abundance: .; v_gene: TRBV19; d_gene: TRBD2; j_gene: TRBJ2-1
CDR3nt: TGTGCCAGCAGAGAGGGGGACACTAGCAATCAGCCCCAGCATTTT; CDR3aa: CASREGDTSNQPQHF; abundance: .; v_gene: TRBV2; d_gene: .; j_gene: TRBJ1-5
CDR3nt: TGTGCCAGCAGCCAAGACCTAGCGGGGGGTACCCTTAATGAGCAGTTCTTC; CDR3aa: CASSQDLAGGTLNEQFF; abundance: .; v_gene: TRBV4-2; d_gene: TRBD2; j_gene: TRBJ2-1
CDR3nt: TGTGCCAGCAGCCCCCGACTAGCACAGATCACAGATACGCAGTATTTT; CDR3aa: CASSPRLAQITDTQYF; abundance: .; v_gene: TRBV11-2; d_gene: TRBD2; j_gene: TRBJ2-3
CDR3nt: TGTGCCACCAGCAGAGACCGAGGGTTCTCTGGAAACACCATATATTTT; CDR3aa: CATSRDRGFSGNTIYF; abundance: once; v_gene: TRBV15; d_gene: .; j_gene: TRBJ1-3
CDR3nt: TGTGCCAGCAGCCGGGTGGGCCAGGGGGCCTACAATGAGCAGTTCTTC; CDR3aa: CASSRVGQGAYNEQFF; abundance: .; v_gene: TRBV3-1/TRBV3-2; d_gene: TRBD1; j_gene: TRBJ2-1
CDR3nt: TGCGCCAGCAGCTTGGGGGGGACTTCGACCGGGGAGCTGTTTTTT; CDR3aa: CASSLGGTSTGELFF; abundance: .; v_gene: TRBV5-1; d_gene: .; j_gene: TRBJ2-2
CDR3nt: TGTGCCAGCAGTGCGGGGGACAGCAAAAATCAGCCCCAGCATTTT; CDR3aa: CASSAGDSKNQPQHF; abundance: .; v_gene: TRBV2; d_gene: TRBD1; j_gene: TRBJ1-5
CDR3nt: TGCGCCAGCAGCCATCAAACCGGGACTTTATTCACCTCTGGGGCCAACGTCCTGACTTTC; CDR3aa: CASSHQTGTLFTSGANVLTF; abundance: .; v_gene: TRBV4-1; d_gene: .; j_gene: TRBJ2-6
CDR3nt: TGTGCCAGTTTAACCGGGACAGGGTATGACTACGAGCAGTACTTC; CDR3aa: CASLTGTGYDYEQYF; abundance: .; v_gene: TRBV6-5; d_gene: TRBD1; j_gene: TRBJ2-7
CDR3nt: TGTGCCAGCAGTTACTGGTCGGGACAGGGATATGGTAAACTGTTTTTT; CDR3aa: CASSYWSGQGYGKLFF; abundance: .; v_gene: TRBV7-9; d_gene: TRBD1; j_gene: TRBJ1-4
CDR3nt: TGTGCCAGCAGTGAAATGGGACGGGGGAATGAGCAGTTCTTC; CDR3aa: CASSEMGRGNEQFF; abundance: .; v_gene: TRBV2; d_gene: .; j_gene: TRBJ2-1
CDR3nt: TGTGCCAGCAGCTTCAGGGACACAGATACGCAGTATTTT; CDR3aa: CASSFRDTDTQYF; abundance: once; v_gene: TRBV6-2/TRBV6-3; d_gene: .; j_gene: TRBJ2-3
CDR3nt: TGTGCCAGCAGTTACAGGGGGGACAGGGGCTACGAGCAGTACTTC; CDR3aa: CASSYRGDRGYEQYF; abundance: .; v_gene: TRBV6-5; d_gene: TRBD1; j_gene: TRBJ2-7
CDR3nt: TGCGCCAGCAGCCAAGAGCTCAGGGTGACCTACGAGCAGTACTTC; CDR3aa: CASSQELRVTYEQYF; abundance: .; v_gene: TRBV4-1; d_gene: .; j_gene: TRBJ2-7
CDR3nt: TGTGCCACCAGTGTCCCAGGGAGGGACGGGGAGCTGTTTTTT; CDR3aa: CATSVPGRDGELFF; abundance: .; v_gene: TRBV24-1; d_gene: TRBD2; j_gene: TRBJ2-2
CDR3nt: TGTGCCAGCAGTTTAGGAGGTATCGGGCGCGAGCAGTACTTC; CDR3aa: CASSLGGIGREQYF; abundance: .; v_gene: TRBV28; d_gene: .; j_gene: TRBJ2-7
CDR3nt: TGTGCCAGCAGCTACCTGGACAGGGGGCCTGAAGCTTTCTTT; CDR3aa: CASSYLDRGPEAFF; abundance: .; v_gene: TRBV7-9; d_gene: TRBD1; j_gene: TRBJ1-1